This T cell receptor beta chain was identified in a study of early T cells in non-severe SARS-CoV-2 infection. Whole-study context: Sequencing was performed on bulk RNA from unsorted whole blood, leaving chains unpaired. Study outcomes and limitations: Sequences matched to VDJdb favored anti-spike CD8 responses, while private and CD4 specificities were missed.

After removal of 5 bases from V and 0 bases from J, the junction contained 7 bases not matched to a gene. CDR3 length: 16 residues. Germline V lookup: CDR1 SGHRS, CDR2 YFSETQ. In regard to this clonotype: Its target is not known.

The protocol attached unique molecular identifiers to individual cDNA molecules. In TCRdb, the 5' RACE reads were re-called with MiXCR into one record per CDR3 protein. Counted here are tens of thousands of distinct CDR3 sequences, roughly a tenth occurring once; the ten biggest clones make up 6.4%. J is TRBJ2-1 and V is TRBV5-1; TRBD2 aligns across 8 bases. The receptor comes from an adult who was a healthcare worker with PCR-confirmed SARS-CoV-2 infection or an uninfected control (not recorded which). What was sequenced was whole blood. The CDR3 reads CASSLSSGNSYNEQFF. The CDR3 DNA reads as TGCGCCAGCAGTCTCAGTAGCGGGAACTCCTACAATGAGCAGTTCTTC.